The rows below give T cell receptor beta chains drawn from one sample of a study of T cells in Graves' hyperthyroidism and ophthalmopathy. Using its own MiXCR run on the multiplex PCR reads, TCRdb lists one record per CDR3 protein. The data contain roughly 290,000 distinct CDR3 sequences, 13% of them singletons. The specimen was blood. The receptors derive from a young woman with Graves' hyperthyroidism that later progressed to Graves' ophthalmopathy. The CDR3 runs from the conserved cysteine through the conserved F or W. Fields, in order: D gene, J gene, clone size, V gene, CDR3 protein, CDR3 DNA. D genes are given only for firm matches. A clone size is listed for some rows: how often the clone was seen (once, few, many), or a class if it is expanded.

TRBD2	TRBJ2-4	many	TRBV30	CAWSEGLAGAVQYF	TGTGCCTGGAGTGAAGGACTAGCGGGAGCAGTTCAGTACTTC
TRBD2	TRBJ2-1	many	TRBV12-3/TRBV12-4	CASSPGLAGEQFF	TGTGCCAGCAGCCCGGGACTAGCAGGTGAGCAGTTCTTC
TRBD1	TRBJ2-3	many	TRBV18	CASSPRRGNTDTQYF	TGTGCCAGCTCACCACGCAGGGGGAACACAGATACGCAGTATTTT
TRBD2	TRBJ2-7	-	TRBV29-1	CSVDSGTPPEQYF	TGCAGCGTTGATAGCGGGACTCCCCCCGAGCAGTACTTC
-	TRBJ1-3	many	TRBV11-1	CASSFLRNTIYF	TGTGCCAGCAGCTTTCTACGAAACACCATATATTTT
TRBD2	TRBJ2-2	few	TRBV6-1	CASTEGGTTTGELFF	TGTGCCAGCACCGAGGGAGGGACGACCACCGGGGAGCTGTTTTTT
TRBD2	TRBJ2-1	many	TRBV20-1	CSARPRYVAGRYNEQFF	TGCAGTGCTAGACCCCGCTACGTAGCGGGGAGATACAATGAGCAGTTCTTC
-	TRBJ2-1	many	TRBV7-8	CASSSEGVDEQFF	TGTGCCAGCAGCTCCGAGGGTGTGGATGAGCAGTTCTTC
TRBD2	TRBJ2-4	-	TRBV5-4	CASSKPGLAGEVKNIQYF	TGTGCCAGTTCCAAGCCGGGACTAGCGGGAGAGGTCAAAAACATTCAGTACTTC
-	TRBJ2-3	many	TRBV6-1	CAARRDSRKDTQYF	TGTGCCGCACGGAGGGACAGTCGAAAAGATACGCAGTATTTT
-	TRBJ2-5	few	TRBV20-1	CSAPTSWETQYF	TGCAGTGCCCCGACTAGTTGGGAGACCCAGTACTTC
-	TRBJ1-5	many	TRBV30	CAWSVKGNQPQHF	TGTGCCTGGAGTGTAAAGGGGAATCAGCCCCAGCATTTT
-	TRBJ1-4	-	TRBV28	CASSLWEEGETNEKLFF	TGTGCCAGCAGTTTATGGGAGGAGGGGGAAACTAATGAAAAACTGTTTTTT
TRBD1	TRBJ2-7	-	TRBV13	CASSLTGALYEQYF	TGTGCCAGCAGCTTGACAGGGGCCCTCTACGAGCAGTACTTC
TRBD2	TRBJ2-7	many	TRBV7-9	CASRGLEVYEQYF	TGTGCCAGCAGGGGACTAGAAGTCTACGAGCAGTACTTC
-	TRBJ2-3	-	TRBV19	CASSITPSTDTQYF	TGTGCCAGTAGTATTACCCCCTCCACAGATACGCAGTATTTT
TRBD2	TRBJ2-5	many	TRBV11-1	CASKPKPGLGEETQYF	TGTGCCAGCAAACCAAAGCCGGGACTAGGGGAAGAGACCCAGTACTTC
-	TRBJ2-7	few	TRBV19	CASSIRDRFYEQYF	TGTGCCAGTAGTATCCGAGACAGATTCTACGAGCAGTACTTC
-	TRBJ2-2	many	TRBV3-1	CASSAWDTGELFF	TGTGCCAGCAGCGCATGGGACACCGGGGAGCTGTTTTTT
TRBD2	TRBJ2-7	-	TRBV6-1	CASSEAGGRRGYEQYF	TGTGCCAGCAGTGAGGCGGGAGGCCGGCGGGGCTACGAGCAGTACTTC
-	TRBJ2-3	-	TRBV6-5	CASRDSTGTQYF	TGTGCCAGCAGGGACTCCACAGGTACGCAGTATTTT
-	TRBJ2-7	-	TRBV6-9	CASSYGDDSYEQYF	TGTGCCAGCAGTTACGGGGACGACTCCTACGAGCAGTACTTC
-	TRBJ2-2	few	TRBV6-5	CASSYRGTGELFF	TGTGCCAGCAGTTACCGGGGCACCGGGGAGCTGTTTTTT
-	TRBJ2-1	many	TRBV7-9	CASSFNGNNEQFF	TGTGCCAGCAGCTTCAACGGAAACAATGAGCAGTTCTTC
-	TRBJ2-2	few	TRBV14	CASSQETNTGELFF	TGTGCCAGCAGCCAAGAGACGAACACCGGGGAGCTGTTTTTT
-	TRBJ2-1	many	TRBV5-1	CASSLVDFPYNEQFF	TGCGCCAGCAGCTTGGTCGACTTTCCTTACAATGAGCAGTTCTTC
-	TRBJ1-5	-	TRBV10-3	CAISEVNSLNQPQHF	TGTGCCATCAGTGAAGTCAATTCCTTGAATCAGCCCCAGCATTTT
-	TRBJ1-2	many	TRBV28	CASRKGNTYGYTF	TGTGCCAGCAGAAAGGGAAACACCTATGGCTACACCTTC
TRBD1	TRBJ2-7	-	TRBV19	CASSAGTGVGEQYF	TGTGCCAGTAGTGCCGGGACAGGGGTGGGCGAGCAGTACTTC
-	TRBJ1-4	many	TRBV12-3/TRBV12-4	CASSFAGREKLFF	TGTGCCAGCAGTTTTGCAGGGCGGGAAAAACTGTTTTTT
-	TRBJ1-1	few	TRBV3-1	CASSHGGGGAFF	TGTGCCAGCAGCCATGGGGGGGGTGGAGCTTTCTTT
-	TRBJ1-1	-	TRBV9	CASSLSSDGTEAFF	TGTGCCAGCAGCCTTAGTTCGGACGGGACTGAAGCTTTCTTT
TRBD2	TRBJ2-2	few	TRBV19	CASNDSGRSGTGELFF	TGTGCCAGTAATGATAGCGGGAGGAGCGGCACCGGGGAGCTGTTTTTT
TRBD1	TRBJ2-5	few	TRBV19	CASSPTGQGVETQYF	TGTGCCAGTAGTCCCACGGGACAGGGGGTGGAGACCCAGTACTTC
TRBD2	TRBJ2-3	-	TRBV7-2	CASSLSGAGVTDTQYF	TGTGCCAGCAGCTTAAGTGGGGCGGGAGTCACAGATACGCAGTATTTT
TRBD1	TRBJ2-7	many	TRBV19	CASEDLGTGRREQYF	TGTGCCAGTGAGGACCTTGGGACAGGGCGAAGGGAGCAGTACTTC
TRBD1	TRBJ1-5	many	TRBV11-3	CASSLLIRDRGHFRQPQHF	TGTGCCAGCAGCCTCCTTATCCGGGACAGGGGGCATTTTAGGCAGCCCCAGCATTTT
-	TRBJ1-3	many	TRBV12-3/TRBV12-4	CASSSTRVGGNTIYF	TGTGCCAGCAGTTCTACCCGGGTGGGTGGAAACACCATATATTTT
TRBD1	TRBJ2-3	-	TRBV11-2	CASSPVQGTDTQYF	TGTGCCAGCAGCCCCGTACAGGGGACAGATACGCAGTATTTT
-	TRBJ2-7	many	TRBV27	CASSLRVTYEQYF	TGTGCCAGCAGTTTAAGGGTGACCTACGAGCAGTACTTC
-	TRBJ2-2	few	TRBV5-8	CASSPLGNTGELFF	TGTGCCAGCAGCCCCCTAGGAAACACCGGGGAGCTGTTTTTT
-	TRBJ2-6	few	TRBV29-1	CSVYRAGANVLTF	TGCAGCGTTTACAGGGCTGGGGCCAACGTCCTGACTTTC
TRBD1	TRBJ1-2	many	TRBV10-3	CAISEATGRRGYTF	TGTGCCATCAGTGAGGCGACAGGGAGAAGGGGCTACACCTTC
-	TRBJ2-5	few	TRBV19	CASSMGTGETQYF	TGTGCCAGTAGTATGGGTACGGGGGAGACCCAGTACTTC
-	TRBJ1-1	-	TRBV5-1	CASIEGGMNTEAFF	TGCGCCAGTATCGAGGGAGGAATGAACACTGAAGCTTTCTTT
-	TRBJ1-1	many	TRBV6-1	CASSLKRGGVAFF	TGTGCCAGCAGTTTAAAGCGCGGGGGTGTAGCTTTCTTT
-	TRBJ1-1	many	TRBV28	CASSLEVRGNTEAFF	TGTGCCAGCAGTTTAGAGGTTCGAGGGAACACTGAAGCTTTCTTT
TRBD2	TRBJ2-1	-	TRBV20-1	CSARPIPGLAGVRSYNEQFF	TGCAGTGCTAGACCGATCCCGGGACTAGCGGGAGTAAGATCCTACAATGAGCAGTTCTTC
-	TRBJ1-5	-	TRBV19	CASSIDGGGQPQHF	TGTGCCAGTAGTATAGATGGGGGCGGTCAGCCCCAGCATTTT
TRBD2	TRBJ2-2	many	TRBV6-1	CASSYPERGATSTGELFF	TGTGCCAGCAGTTACCCCGAGCGGGGGGCGACGTCCACCGGGGAGCTGTTTTTT
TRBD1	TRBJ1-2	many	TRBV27	CASKKTGQGVKGGDGYTF	TGTGCCAGCAAAAAAACGGGACAGGGAGTGAAAGGTGGAGATGGCTACACCTTC
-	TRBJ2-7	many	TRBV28	CASSRGSFVEQYF	TGTGCCAGCAGCCGAGGCAGTTTCGTCGAGCAGTACTTC
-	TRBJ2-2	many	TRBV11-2	CASSLDTTGELFF	TGTGCCAGCAGCTTAGACACCACCGGGGAGCTGTTTTTT